These 31 T cell receptor beta chains share one sample of origin, sequenced in a study of T cell changes during pregnancy in multiple sclerosis. The data were produced by immunoSEQ multiplex PCR, yet TCRdb's version contains in-frame clones alone and is incomplete. Of approximately 61,000 clones detected, roughly 90% appear once; the ten largest clones hold around 3.5%. This material consisted of peripheral blood, taken after pregnancy. The receptors here all came from a female donor in good health, enrolled as a control in a pregnancy study.

This chain joins TRBV5-1 and TRBJ2-3, with 16 bases identical to TRBD2. Germline loops: CDR1 SGHRS, CDR2 YFSETQ. Germline trimming cut 3 bases from V and 6 bases from J; bases unmatched to any gene: 4. The CDR3 loop spans 16 amino acids. The CDR3 region is CASSSGTSGRVDTQYF. The CDR3 DNA is TGCGCCAGCAGCTCTGGGACTAGCGGGAGGGTGGATACGCAGTATTTT. Supplemented by reference TRBV5-1 and TRBJ2-3, the full variable domain reads KAGVTQTPRYLIKTRGQQVTLSCSPISGHRSVSWYQQTPGQGLQFLFEYFSETQRNKGNFPGRFSGRQFSNSRSEMNVSTLELGDSALYLCASSSGTSGRVDTQYFGPGTRLTVL.

This clone has only a few counts. The rearrangement uses TRBV10-3 and TRBJ1-2; D is uncertain. Germline V gene data show CDR1 as ENHRY and CDR2 as SYGVKD. CDR3 size: 14 residues. Trimming cost V 6 bases and J 5 bases, with 16 bases left between them. The CDR3 sequence is CAIRVVRSGYGYTF. The DNA for the CDR3 is TGTGCCATCAGGGTAGTACGTTCGGGGTATGGCTACACCTTC.

This clone showed up just once. The gene calls are TRBV19 and TRBJ1-5; 7 bases are shared with TRBD1. The CDR3 has 15 amino acids. Trimming cost V 7 bases and J 6 bases; bases outside gene matches: 12. The germline V gene encodes CDR1 LNHDA and CDR2 SQIVND (reference sequence). For the CDR3, the DNA is TGTGCCAGTACCGCCCCAGGGGGACGGGGTCAGCCCCAGCATTTT. This codes for CASTAPGGRGQPQHF.

This chain connects TRBV7-8 to TRBJ2-7; 10 bases are a match to TRBD2. The CDR3 consists of 15 residues. Germline assignment: CDR1 SGHVS and CDR2 FQNEAQ. With 1 base clipped from V and 7 bases from J, the junction kept 7 bases outside the gene matches. CDR3: CASSLVLAGRGEQYF. The CDR3 DNA reads TGTGCCAGCAGCTTAGTACTAGCGGGGAGAGGGGAGCAGTACTTC.

CDR3 DNA sequence: TGTGCCAGCAGCCCCAGGAACGCCTACGAGCAGTACTTC. This encodes CASSPRNAYEQYF. This sequence joins TRBV14 and TRBJ2-7, with D unresolved. This CDR3 is built from 13 residues. The germline V gene encodes CDR1 SGHDN and CDR2 FVKESK. V lost 4 bases to trimming and J lost 2 bases, with 9 bases between them.

This chain connects TRBV7-8 to TRBJ2-4, with 9 bases that match TRBD1. This CDR3 spans 15 amino acids. J was trimmed by 7 bases and V by 4 bases; bases with no gene match: 8. The V gene's germline CDR1 is SGHVS and CDR2 FQNEAQ. CDR3 nucleotides: TGTGCCAGCAGCTCGACCTCCGGACAGGGGAACATTCAGTACTTC. Amino acids: CASSSTSGQGNIQYF.

This clone came up once. The chain couples TRBV11-3 to TRBJ2-7; the D gene is possibly TRBD1 (6 bases). This CDR3 contains 12 residues. The germline gives CDR1 SGHNT, CDR2 YENEEA. Deletions cut 4 bases from V and 6 bases from J, with 10 bases between. The CDR3 here is CASSSEDSEQYF. In nucleotides, the CDR3 is TGTGCCAGCAGCTCAGAGGACAGCGAGCAGTACTTC.

The chain uses TRBV7-2 and TRBJ2-1; TRBD2 aligns across 7 bases. V dropped 1 base and J dropped 4; count of bases not matched to a gene: 1. Germline CDR1 reads SGHTA; CDR2 reads FQGNSA. The CDR3 covers 14 residues. The CDR3, as DNA: TGTGCCAGCAGCTTAGGCGGGGGTTACAATGAGCAGTTCTTC. It yields the protein CASSLGGGYNEQFF.

V usage is TRBV18 and J usage is TRBJ2-7; 8 positions agree with TRBD1. V shed 6 bases, J shed 3 bases, and the junction held 4 bases outside the gene matches. CDR3 length: 13 amino acids. Germline lookup yields CDR1 KGHSH and CDR2 LQKENI. CDR3 protein: CASSHGTGYEQYF. CDR3 DNA sequence: TGTGCCAGCTCGCACGGGACAGGCTACGAGCAGTACTTC.

CDR3 amino acids: CASSPSGGDQFF. CDR3 DNA: TGTGCCAGCAGCCCTAGCGGGGGGGATCAGTTCTTC. The rearrangement uses TRBV5-4 and TRBJ2-1, with 12 bases aligning to TRBD2. The junction had 3 bases not matched to a gene; V was cut back by 4 bases and J by 13 bases. From germline, CDR1 is SGHNT and CDR2 YYREEE (reference sequence). The CDR3 has 12 amino acids.

The chain has TRBV10-3 and TRBJ2-5; 11 nucleotides match TRBD2. The trim removed 11 bases at V and 3 bases at J, leaving 5 bases unmatched. Germline CDR1 is ENHRY and CDR2 is SYGVKD. The CDR3 covers 13 residues. CDR3 coding DNA: TGTGCCTCCCAACTAGCGGGGGAAGAGACCCAGTACTTC. Translating gives CASQLAGEETQYF.

The chain carries TRBV19 and TRBJ2-1; possible D gene TRBD2, 6 bases. The germline CDR1 and CDR2 sequences are LNHDA and SQIVND (reference sequence). The CDR3 has 12 residues. V gave up 1 base and J gave up 11 bases, with 9 bases separating them. The CDR3 nucleotides read TGTGCCAGTAGTATAGGCGGGGCCCAGCAGTTCTTC. Translated, it gives CASSIGGAQQFF.

V and J are TRBV7-2 and TRBJ2-5, with 9 positions matching TRBD2. CDR3 length: 15 residues. Germline V gene sequence: CDR1 SGHTA, CDR2 FQGNSA. The J segment lost 4 bases and the V segment lost 4 bases, leaving 7 bases of the junction unmatched. The CDR3 sequence: CASSSSSGMLETQYF. In DNA, the CDR3 is TGTGCCAGCAGCTCCTCTAGCGGGATGCTAGAGACCCAGTACTTC.

The chain is built from TRBV19 and TRBJ2-7; 11 bases are shared with TRBD1. CDR3 length equals 14 residues. The germline V gene encodes CDR1 LNHDA and CDR2 SQIVND (reference sequence). V dropped 6 bases and J dropped 0; count of bases not matched to a gene: 1. The CDR3 DNA sequence: TGTGCCAGTAGGGACAGGGGGCTCTCCTACGAGCAGTACTTC. Encoded protein: CASRDRGLSYEQYF.

The chain recombines TRBV4-1 with TRBJ1-2, with 10 bases matching TRBD1. Germline CDR1 and CDR2: MGHRA and YSYEKL. The CDR3 totals 15 residues. Trimming cost V 1 base and J 4 bases; bases outside gene matches: 3. CDR3 DNA sequence: TGCGCCAGCAGCCAAGGACAGGGGGCGAGCTATGGCTACACCTTC. It translates to CASSQGQGASYGYTF.

The CDR3 DNA is TGTGCCAGCAGCCGCAGCGGGGAGGTACGGTATTTT. Translated, it gives CASSRSGEVRYF. The rearrangement uses TRBV7-2 and TRBJ2-3; the match to TRBD2 covers 7 bases. V gave up 5 bases and J gave up 14 bases; unmatched junction bases: 10. This CDR3 is built from 12 residues. CDR1 and CDR2 from the germline V gene are SGHTA and FQGNSA.

V is TRBV19 and J is TRBJ2-5, with 7 bases fitting TRBD1. The CDR3 contains 15 residues. V was pared by 6 bases and J by 2 bases, with 9 bases of the junction left unmatched. Germline assignment: CDR1 LNHDA and CDR2 SQIVND (reference sequence). The CDR3, as DNA: TGTGCCAGTAGGGGAAGACAGGGCTCGCAAGAGACCCAGTACTTC. Its protein is CASRGRQGSQETQYF.

V and J are TRBV28 and TRBJ1-4, with TRBD1 identical over 7 bases. J gave up 5 bases and V 5 bases, and 5 bases lay outside the gene matches. Per the germline V gene, CDR1 is MDHEN and CDR2 is SYDVKM. This CDR3 region has 14 residues. The CDR3 nucleotides read TGTGCCAGCAGTGACAGGGCGTTAAATGAAAAACTGTTTTTT. Translated, it gives CASSDRALNEKLFF.

CDR3 region: CAISDRARGDTQYF. The DNA of the CDR3 is TGTGCCATTTCGGACAGGGCTCGGGGGGATACGCAGTATTTT. The chain has TRBV10-3 and TRBJ2-3; 8 nucleotides align to TRBD1. Germline CDR1 reads ENHRY; CDR2 reads SYGVKD. V lost 9 bases to trimming and J lost 6 bases; unmatched junction nucleotides: 11. The CDR3 is 14 residues long.

The chain has TRBV5-4 and TRBJ2-1; D is perhaps TRBD1 (6 bases). V lost 4 bases, J lost 0 bases, and 11 bases lay in between. CDR3 size: 15 residues. The V gene's germline CDR1 is SGHNT and CDR2 YYREEE (reference sequence). CDR3 protein: CASSPDSRSYNEQFF. The CDR3 DNA follows: TGTGCCAGCAGCCCGGACAGTCGCTCCTACAATGAGCAGTTCTTC.

This clone showed up just once. The rearrangement uses TRBV15 and TRBJ1-2; perhaps TRBD1 as D (6 bases). CDR1 and CDR2 from the germline V gene are LNHNV and YYDKDF (reference sequence). Deletions cut 0 bases from V and 4 bases from J, with 12 bases between. The CDR3 sequence is 15 residues long. CDR3 sequence (DNA): TGTGCCACCAGCAGAGATGTGACAGGAGCCTATGGCTACACCTTC. The encoded protein is CATSRDVTGAYGYTF.

The chain couples TRBV5-1 to TRBJ2-1; 11 bases are shared with TRBD2. Trimming took 0 bases from V and 9 from J; bases not matched to a gene: 5. This CDR3 spans 15 amino acids. Germline CDR1 reads SGHRS; CDR2 reads YFSETQ. CDR3 region: CASSLGGTSGIEQFF. The CDR3 nucleotides read TGCGCCAGCAGCTTGGGAGGGACTAGCGGAATTGAGCAGTTCTTC.

This clone was seen once. The chain joins TRBV7-2 to TRBJ1-3, with a possible D match to TRBD1 (6 bases). V dropped 7 bases and J dropped 2 bases, with 9 bases sitting between them. The germline gives CDR1 SGHTA, CDR2 FQGNSA. The CDR3 length is 13 residues. This chain's CDR3 is CASNRVPGNTIYF. CDR3 sequence (DNA): TGTGCCAGCAACAGGGTCCCTGGAAACACCATATATTTT.

The chain joins TRBV30 to TRBJ1-2, with a weak D call TRBD1 (5 bases). The V gene lost 2 bases and the J gene lost 4 bases, with 11 bases spanning the gap. The germline gives CDR1 GTSNPN, CDR2 SVGIG (reference sequence). CDR3 length: 13 amino acids. The CDR3 loop is CAWSTQGLYGYTF. CDR3 nucleotides: TGTGCCTGGAGTACTCAGGGACTCTATGGCTACACCTTC.

V usage is TRBV19 and J usage is TRBJ2-5; no clear D gene. The CDR3 spans 12 residues. Per germline, CDR1 LNHDA and CDR2 SQIVND (reference sequence). The V end was cut by 4 bases, the J end by 2 bases, with 5 bases between. DNA for the CDR3: TGTGCCAGTAGTAAGGAGCAAGAGACCCAGTACTTC. This gives the protein CASSKEQETQYF.

The chain carries TRBV5-8 and TRBJ2-7; 8 nucleotides line up with TRBD1. With 0 bases clipped from V and 5 bases from J, the junction kept 4 bases outside the gene matches. In germline, CDR1 is SGHTS, CDR2 YDEGEE. CDR3 length: 14 residues. CDR3 amino acids: CASSLAKTGDEQYF. CDR3 DNA sequence: TGTGCCAGCAGCTTGGCCAAGACAGGGGACGAGCAGTACTTC.

This chain connects TRBV9 to TRBJ2-3, with a possible D match to TRBD2 (6 bases). In germline, CDR1 is SGDLS, CDR2 YYNGEE. V was clipped by 3 bases and J by 1 base, with 12 bases between them. The CDR3 runs 15 residues. The CDR3 loop reads CASSGGGGGTDTQYF. The CDR3, as DNA: TGTGCCAGCAGCGGTGGAGGAGGGGGCACAGATACGCAGTATTTT.

The chain links TRBV5-6 to TRBJ2-4; D is unresolved. The V gene's germline CDR1 is SGHDT and CDR2 YYEEEE. The V end lost 4 bases, the J end lost 0 bases, and 14 bases lay between the germline ends. CDR3 length equals 16 residues. CDR3 region: CASSTGRLLAKNIQYF. The CDR3 DNA sequence: TGTGCCAGCAGCACGGGTCGATTACTAGCCAAAAACATTCAGTACTTC. Full variable domain (outside the CDR3, taken from reference TRBV5-6 and TRBJ2-4): DAGVTQSPTHLIKTRGQQVTLRCSPKSGHDTVSWYQQALGQGPQFIFQYYEEEERQRGNFPDRFSGHQFPNYSSELNVNALLLGDSALYLCASSTGRLLAKNIQYFGAGTRLSVL.

This clone was seen more than once but under ten times. J is TRBJ1-4 and V is TRBV7-9; D remains ambiguous. Trimming took 6 bases from V and 0 from J, leaving 11 bases between them. This CDR3 has 15 amino acids. The germline gives CDR1 SEHNR, CDR2 FQNEAQ (reference sequence). The CDR3 loop is CASRTDFATNEKLFF. In DNA form, the CDR3 reads TGTGCCAGCAGAACGGACTTCGCAACTAATGAAAAACTGTTTTTT.

This chain joins TRBV7-9 and TRBJ1-2; no clear D. The CDR3 spans 14 residues. Germline V gene lookup returns CDR1 SEHNR and CDR2 FQNEAQ (reference sequence). Trimming left V 5 bases short and J 4 bases short, with 14 bases between. The CDR3 region has the DNA TGTGCCAGCAGCAGAAGCGGCGGAACCTATGGCTACACCTTC. Amino acid sequence: CASSRSGGTYGYTF.

V and J are TRBV7-8 and TRBJ2-5; 9 bases match TRBD2. The V and J ends lost 3 bases and 2 bases, in that order; junction bases with no gene match: 7. The CDR3 spans 16 residues. The germline V gene has CDR1 SGHVS and CDR2 FQNEAQ. CDR3 nucleotides: TGTGCCAGCAGCTTGGGGCGGGGGGGCCGACAAGAGACCCAGTACTTC. This encodes CASSLGRGGRQETQYF.